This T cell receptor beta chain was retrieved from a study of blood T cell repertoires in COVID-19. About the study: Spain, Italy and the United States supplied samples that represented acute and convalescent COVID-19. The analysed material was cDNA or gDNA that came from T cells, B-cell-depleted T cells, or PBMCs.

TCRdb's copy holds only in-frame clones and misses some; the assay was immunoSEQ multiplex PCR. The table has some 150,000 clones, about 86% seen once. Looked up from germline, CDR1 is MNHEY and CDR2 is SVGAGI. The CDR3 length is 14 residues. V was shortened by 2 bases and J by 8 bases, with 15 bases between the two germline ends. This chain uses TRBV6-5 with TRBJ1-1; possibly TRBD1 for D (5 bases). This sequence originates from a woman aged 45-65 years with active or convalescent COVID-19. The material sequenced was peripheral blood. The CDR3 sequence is CASSYPGGGGEAFF. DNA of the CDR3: TGTGCCAGCAGTTACCCCGGGGGGGGAGGCGAAGCTTTCTTT.